These T cell receptor beta chains were read from a single sample in a study of T cell responses to AZD1222 COVID-19 vaccine. This table comes from immunoSEQ multiplex PCR, and its TCRdb copy is limited to in-frame clones, with some not included. The sample gives roughly 190,000 clones, 85% to 95% of which show up once; roughly 1.3% is in the top ten. The material sequenced was peripheral blood, taken on day 0 of AZD1222 vaccination. The receptor set was obtained from an adult in good health. The CDR3 runs from the conserved cysteine through the conserved F or W. The order of the fields is J gene, D gene, clone size, V gene, CDR3 protein, CDR3 DNA. A D gene is named only where the DNA matches it firmly. The listing skips clone size in some rows; elsewhere it reads once, few, many or a size class.

j_call: TRBJ1-3; d_call: TRBD1; clone_size: NA; v_call: TRBV5-4; cdr3_aa: CASSPGGGAFGNTIYF; cdr3_nt: TGTGCCAGCAGCCCAGGGGGCGGAGCGTTTGGAAACACCATATATTTT
j_call: TRBJ2-3; d_call: TRBD1; clone_size: NA; v_call: TRBV15; cdr3_aa: CATSRARDSTSTDTQYF; cdr3_nt: TGTGCCACCAGCAGGGCTAGGGACAGTACTAGCACAGATACGCAGTATTTT
j_call: TRBJ1-2; d_call: NA; clone_size: NA; v_call: TRBV2; cdr3_aa: CASSSGGFGYTF; cdr3_nt: TGTGCCAGCAGTTCCGGGGGCTTCGGCTACACCTTC
j_call: TRBJ2-4; d_call: NA; clone_size: NA; v_call: TRBV5-1; cdr3_aa: CASSLEETGGSIQYF; cdr3_nt: TGCGCCAGCAGCTTGGAGGAGACAGGAGGAAGCATTCAGTACTTC
j_call: TRBJ2-2; d_call: NA; clone_size: NA; v_call: TRBV6-4; cdr3_aa: CASSPNLNTGELFF; cdr3_nt: TGTGCCAGCAGCCCAAACCTGAACACCGGGGAGCTGTTTTTT
j_call: TRBJ2-4; d_call: NA; clone_size: NA; v_call: TRBV6-2/TRBV6-3; cdr3_aa: CASSYVSGRGDKNIQYF; cdr3_nt: TGTGCCAGCAGTTACGTATCGGGTAGGGGCGACAAAAACATTCAGTACTTC
j_call: TRBJ1-4; d_call: TRBD1; clone_size: once; v_call: TRBV6-5; cdr3_aa: CASRIQGGNEKLFF; cdr3_nt: TGTGCCAGCAGGATACAGGGGGGTAATGAAAAACTGTTTTTT
j_call: TRBJ1-4; d_call: NA; clone_size: once; v_call: TRBV4-2; cdr3_aa: CASSQDWQGQRLFF; cdr3_nt: TGTGCCAGCAGCCAAGATTGGCAGGGCCAGAGGCTGTTTTTT
j_call: TRBJ2-7; d_call: TRBD2; clone_size: NA; v_call: TRBV24-1; cdr3_aa: CATSDLTGTTSAYEQYF; cdr3_nt: TGTGCCACCAGTGATTTAACCGGGACTACCTCGGCCTACGAGCAGTACTTC
j_call: TRBJ1-2; d_call: TRBD1; clone_size: NA; v_call: TRBV27; cdr3_aa: CASSTRDRVLGGYTF; cdr3_nt: TGTGCCAGCAGTACTCGGGACAGGGTGTTGGGTGGCTACACCTTC
j_call: TRBJ1-1; d_call: NA; clone_size: NA; v_call: TRBV18; cdr3_aa: CASSGGHTEAFF; cdr3_nt: TGTGCCAGCTCCGGGGGGCACACTGAAGCTTTCTTT
j_call: TRBJ1-2; d_call: NA; clone_size: NA; v_call: TRBV19; cdr3_aa: CASSIVRTETNYGYTF; cdr3_nt: TGTGCCAGTAGTATAGTCAGGACCGAGACTAACTATGGCTACACCTTC
j_call: TRBJ1-1; d_call: NA; clone_size: NA; v_call: TRBV11-2; cdr3_aa: CASSLNSRGTEAFF; cdr3_nt: TGTGCCAGCAGCTTGAACTCTAGGGGCACTGAAGCTTTCTTT
j_call: TRBJ2-3; d_call: NA; clone_size: NA; v_call: TRBV28; cdr3_aa: CASSSRDTQYF; cdr3_nt: TGTGCCAGCAGCTCCAGGGATACGCAGTATTTT
j_call: TRBJ1-2; d_call: TRBD1; clone_size: NA; v_call: TRBV14; cdr3_aa: CASGQANYGYTF; cdr3_nt: TGTGCCAGCGGACAGGCTAACTATGGCTACACCTTC